These 15 T cell receptor beta chains originate from one sample sequenced in a study of T cell changes during pregnancy in multiple sclerosis. Sequenced by immunoSEQ multiplex PCR; TCRdb stores in-frame clones only, minus some. The sample consists of 100,000 to 150,000 clones, approximately 94% of them appearing once. The specimen was peripheral blood, collected before pregnancy. These receptors all stem from a female donor with multiple sclerosis, enrolled in a pregnancy study.

This chain joins TRBV5-4 and TRBJ2-2, with D possibly matching TRBD1 (6 bases). CDR1 is SGHNT and CDR2 is YYREEE in the germline V gene (reference sequence). The CDR3 has 16 amino acids. Trimming left V 3 bases short and J 0 bases short, with 12 bases between. CDR3 in amino acids: CASSSLGQPNTGELFF. The CDR3 region has the DNA TGTGCCAGCAGCTCTTTAGGACAGCCGAACACCGGGGAGCTGTTTTTT.

This sequence joins TRBV7-9 and TRBJ1-1; D perhaps matches TRBD1 (5 bases). CDR1 and CDR2 from the germline V gene are SEHNR and FQNEAQ (reference sequence). Between the trimmed V and J ends, which lost 4 bases and 1 base, there was a span of 10 bases. The CDR3 spans 14 residues. The CDR3 sequence is CASSSLGGNTEAFF. CDR3 DNA: TGTGCCAGCAGCTCATTGGGGGGGAACACTGAAGCTTTCTTT.

The chain employs TRBV6-1 and TRBJ2-2; the D is unclear. V lost 2 bases and J 4 bases, leaving 14 bases between the germline ends. CDR1 and CDR2 (germline): MNHNS, SASEGT. The CDR3 totals 16 residues. CDR3 amino acids: CASSEFEAPLTGELFF. The CDR3 DNA sequence: TGTGCCAGCAGTGAATTTGAGGCCCCTCTCACCGGGGAGCTGTTTTTT.

This clone was seen a few times. The rearrangement joins TRBV7-3 to TRBJ1-6, with 9 bases matching TRBD1. Germline lookup yields CDR1 SGHTA and CDR2 FQGTGA. Losses at the gene ends were 6 bases for V and 7 bases for J; bases not matched to a gene: 7. This CDR3 spans 15 amino acids. Here the CDR3 DNA reads TGTGCCAGCAGTTCAGGACAGGGGATAAATTCACCCCTCCACTTT. This translates into CASSSGQGINSPLHF.

V and J are TRBV7-2 and TRBJ2-1; D is unresolved. The germline V and J ends were trimmed by 4 bases and 0 bases, with 7 bases remaining between them. Germline values: CDR1 SGHTA, CDR2 FQGNSA. The CDR3 contains 14 residues. The CDR3, as DNA: TGTGCCAGCAGCTATAATCCCTCCTACAATGAGCAGTTCTTC. Residues: CASSYNPSYNEQFF.

The chain employs TRBV12-5 and TRBJ2-5; weak D call: TRBD1 (5 bases). The germline V gene has CDR1 LGHNT and CDR2 FRNRAP. V was shortened by 1 base and J by 1 base, with 16 bases between the two germline ends. CDR3 size: 17 residues. The CDR3 DNA is TGTGCTAGTGGTTTGGCACAGAGCTTAGACAGCCAAGAGACCCAGTACTTC. As protein: CASGLAQSLDSQETQYF.

J is TRBJ1-5 and V is TRBV28, with a possible D match to TRBD1 (5 bases). Germline V lookup: CDR1 MDHEN, CDR2 SYDVKM. V lost 2 bases and J 0 bases, leaving 8 bases between the germline ends. The CDR3 is made up of 15 amino acids. The CDR3 nucleotides are TGTGCCAGCAGTTTAGGGGGGACTAGCAATCAGCCCCAGCATTTT. Translation gives CASSLGGTSNQPQHF.

CDR3 amino acids: CASSLQQGQETQYF. The CDR3 DNA follows: TGTGCCAGCAGCTTGCAACAGGGTCAAGAGACCCAGTACTTC. This chain links TRBV5-4 with TRBJ2-5; the D gene is possibly TRBD1 (6 bases). V gave up 1 base and J gave up 2 bases, with 9 bases separating them. The CDR3 is made up of 14 amino acids. CDR1 and CDR2 from the germline V gene are SGHNT and YYREEE (reference sequence).

V usage is TRBV4-2 and J usage is TRBJ2-7; 7 positions agree with TRBD2. This CDR3 is built from 15 residues. Trimming at V came to 0 bases and at J to 5 bases, leaving 7 bases not matched to a gene. Germline loops: CDR1 LGHNA, CDR2 YNFKEQ. CDR3 in amino acids: CASSQDGGSGDEQYF. In DNA form, the CDR3 reads TGTGCCAGCAGCCAAGATGGCGGGAGCGGAGACGAGCAGTACTTC.

The chain uses TRBV9 and TRBJ2-3; 9 bases match TRBD1. Trimming cost V 4 bases and J 4 bases; bases outside gene matches: 13. This CDR3 has 17 amino acids. Germline values: CDR1 SGDLS, CDR2 YYNGEE. CDR3 residues: CASSPSPGQGRADTQYF. The CDR3 DNA reads as TGTGCCAGCAGCCCAAGTCCGGGACAGGGAAGGGCAGATACGCAGTATTTT.

The chain employs TRBV9 and TRBJ2-1; 7 nucleotides align to TRBD1. Germline V CDR1 and CDR2: SGDLS, YYNGEE. This CDR3 region has 16 residues. J was trimmed by 9 bases and V by 2 bases; bases with no gene match: 14. CDR3 sequence: CASSVGDRAQSAEQFF. As DNA, the CDR3 is TGTGCCAGCAGCGTTGGGGACAGAGCGCAGAGTGCTGAGCAGTTCTTC. The entire variable domain, with the rest obtained from reference TRBV9 and TRBJ2-1, is as follows: DSGVTQTPKHLITATGQRVTLRCSPRSGDLSVYWYQQSLDQGLQFLIQYYNGEERAKGNILERFSAQQFPDLHSELNLSSLELGDSALYFCASSVGDRAQSAEQFFGPGTRLTVL.

The rearrangement uses TRBV7-3 and TRBJ1-6, with D possibly being TRBD1 (6 bases). This CDR3 spans 15 amino acids. Germline-derived CDR1 and CDR2 are SGHTA and FQGTGA. Trimming removed 0 bases from V and 10 bases from J, with 13 bases in between. The CDR3 loop reads CASSLTGGRESPLHF. DNA of the CDR3: TGTGCCAGCAGCTTAACGGGGGGGCGCGAATCACCCCTCCACTTT.

The gene calls are TRBV27 and TRBJ1-2; D gene unclear. V was pared by 4 bases and J by 6 bases, with 15 bases between. Per germline, CDR1 MNHEY and CDR2 SMNVEV (reference sequence). This CDR3 region has 14 residues. CDR3 region: CASSSPSQLHGYTF. In DNA, the CDR3 is TGTGCCAGCAGTTCCCCATCCCAACTCCATGGCTACACCTTC.

This sequence joins TRBV7-2 and TRBJ1-5; no reliable D call. V was cut by 3 bases and J by 2 bases, with 5 bases left in between. Per the germline V gene, CDR1 is SGHTA and CDR2 is FQGNSA. CDR3 length equals 13 residues. CDR3 DNA sequence: TGTGCCAGCAGCTTTAGAGGCAATCAGCCCCAGCATTTT. Protein sequence: CASSFRGNQPQHF.

The chain carries TRBV7-3 and TRBJ1-1; TRBD1 aligns across 10 bases. The CDR3 runs to 14 residues. Germline V gives CDR1 SGHTA, CDR2 FQGTGA. V shed 4 bases, J shed 3 bases, and the junction held 2 bases outside the gene matches. DNA for the CDR3: TGTGCCAGCAGCTGGACAGGGGGTGACACTGAAGCTTTCTTT. It codes for CASSWTGGDTEAFF.